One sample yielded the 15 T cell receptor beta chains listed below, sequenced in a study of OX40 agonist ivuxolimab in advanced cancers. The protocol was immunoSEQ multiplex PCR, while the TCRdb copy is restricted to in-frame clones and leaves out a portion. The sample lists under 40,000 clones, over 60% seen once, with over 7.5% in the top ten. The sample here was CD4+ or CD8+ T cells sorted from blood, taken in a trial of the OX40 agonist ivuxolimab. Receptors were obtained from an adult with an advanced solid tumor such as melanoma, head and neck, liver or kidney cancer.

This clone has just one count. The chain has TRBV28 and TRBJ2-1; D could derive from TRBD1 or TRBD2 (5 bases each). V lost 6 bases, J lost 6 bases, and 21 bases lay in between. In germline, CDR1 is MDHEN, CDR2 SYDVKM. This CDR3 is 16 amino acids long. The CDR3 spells CASRKSGGPGTNEQFF. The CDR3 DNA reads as TGTGCCAGCAGGAAGAGCGGAGGACCGGGGACCAATGAGCAGTTCTTC.

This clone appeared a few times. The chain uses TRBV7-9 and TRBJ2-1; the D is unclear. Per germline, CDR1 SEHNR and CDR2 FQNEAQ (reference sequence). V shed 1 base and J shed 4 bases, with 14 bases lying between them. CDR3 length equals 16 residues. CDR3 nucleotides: TGTGCCAGCAGCTTAGATTTTGGCAGACCATACAATGAGCAGTTCTTC. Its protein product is CASSLDFGRPYNEQFF.

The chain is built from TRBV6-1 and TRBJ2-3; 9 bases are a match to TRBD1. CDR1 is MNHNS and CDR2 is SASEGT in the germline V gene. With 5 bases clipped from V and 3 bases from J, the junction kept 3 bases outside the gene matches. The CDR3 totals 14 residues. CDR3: CASSLTGGTDTQYF. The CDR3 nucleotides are TGTGCCAGCAGTCTGACAGGGGGGACAGATACGCAGTATTTT.

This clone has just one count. The CDR3 nucleotides read TGTGCCAGCAGCCCGCAAGGCGGGGTATCTGGAAACACCATATATTTT. Protein sequence: CASSPQGGVSGNTIYF. The chain links TRBV7-2 to TRBJ1-3; D not resolved. Germline V lookup: CDR1 SGHTA, CDR2 FQGNSA. This CDR3 has 16 residues. The V end was cut by 5 bases, the J end by 1 base, with 15 bases between.

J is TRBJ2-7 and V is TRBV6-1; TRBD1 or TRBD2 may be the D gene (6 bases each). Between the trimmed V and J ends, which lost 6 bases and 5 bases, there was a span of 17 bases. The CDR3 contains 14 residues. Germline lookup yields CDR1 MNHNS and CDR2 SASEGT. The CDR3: CASSSLGGPHEQYF. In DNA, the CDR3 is TGTGCCAGCAGCTCCCTTGGGGGGCCCCACGAGCAGTACTTC.

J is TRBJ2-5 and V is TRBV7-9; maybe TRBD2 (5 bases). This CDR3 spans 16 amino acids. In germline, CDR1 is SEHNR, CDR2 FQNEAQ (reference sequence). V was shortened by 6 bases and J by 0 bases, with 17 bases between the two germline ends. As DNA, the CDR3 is TGTGCCAGCAGTCTGGGTTCCGGGAAGTACCAAGAGACCCAGTACTTC. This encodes CASSLGSGKYQETQYF.

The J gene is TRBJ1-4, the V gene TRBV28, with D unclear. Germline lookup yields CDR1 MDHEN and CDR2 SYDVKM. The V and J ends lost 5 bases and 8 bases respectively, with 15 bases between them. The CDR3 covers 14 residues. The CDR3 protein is CASSRTGSLEKLFF. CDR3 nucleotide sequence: TGTGCCAGCAGTAGGACGGGAAGTCTGGAAAAACTGTTTTTT.

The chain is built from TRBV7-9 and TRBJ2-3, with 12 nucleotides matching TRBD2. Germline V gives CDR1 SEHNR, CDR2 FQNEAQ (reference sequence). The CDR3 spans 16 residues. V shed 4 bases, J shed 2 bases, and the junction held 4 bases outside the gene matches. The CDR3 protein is CASSSGLAGNTDTQYF. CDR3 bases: TGTGCCAGCAGCTCTGGACTAGCGGGGAACACAGATACGCAGTATTTT.

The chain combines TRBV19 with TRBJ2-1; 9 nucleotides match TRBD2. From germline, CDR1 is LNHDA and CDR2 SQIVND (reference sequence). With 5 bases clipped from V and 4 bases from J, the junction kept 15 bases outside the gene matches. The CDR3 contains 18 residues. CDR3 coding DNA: TGTGCCAGTAGTTCTGGTCGAAGGGCGGGAGGGGGGTACAATGAGCAGTTCTTC. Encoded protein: CASSSGRRAGGGYNEQFF.

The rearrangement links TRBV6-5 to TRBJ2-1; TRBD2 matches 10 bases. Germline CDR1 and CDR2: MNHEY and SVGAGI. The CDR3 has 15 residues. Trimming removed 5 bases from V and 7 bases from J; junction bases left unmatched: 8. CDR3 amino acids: CASSSPSGGANEQFF. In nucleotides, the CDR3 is TGTGCCAGCAGTAGCCCCAGCGGGGGGGCGAATGAGCAGTTCTTC.

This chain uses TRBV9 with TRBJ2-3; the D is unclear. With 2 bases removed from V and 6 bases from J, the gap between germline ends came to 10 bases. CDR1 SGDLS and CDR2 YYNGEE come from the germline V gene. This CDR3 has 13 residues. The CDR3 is CASSVSPRDTQYF. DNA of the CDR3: TGTGCCAGCAGCGTCTCCCCTCGGGATACGCAGTATTTT.

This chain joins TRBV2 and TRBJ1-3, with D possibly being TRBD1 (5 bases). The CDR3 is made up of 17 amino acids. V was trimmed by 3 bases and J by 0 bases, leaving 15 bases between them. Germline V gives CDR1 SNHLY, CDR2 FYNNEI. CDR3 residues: CASSDTGTDDSGNTIYF. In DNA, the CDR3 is TGTGCCAGCAGTGATACCGGGACTGATGACTCTGGAAACACCATATATTTT.

The CDR3: CASSLDLRASGLYEQFF. CDR3 bases: TGTGCCAGCAGTTTAGATCTGAGGGCTAGCGGGTTGTATGAGCAGTTCTTC. The chain uses TRBV28 and TRBJ2-1; 8 bases are a match to TRBD2. CDR1 is MDHEN, CDR2 SYDVKM, per germline. Trimming removed 2 bases from V and 8 bases from J; junction bases left unmatched: 14. The CDR3 spans 17 residues.

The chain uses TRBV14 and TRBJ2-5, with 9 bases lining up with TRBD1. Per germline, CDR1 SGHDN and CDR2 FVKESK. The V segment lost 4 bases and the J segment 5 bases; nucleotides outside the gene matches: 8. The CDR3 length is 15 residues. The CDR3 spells CASSLGTGRIETQYF. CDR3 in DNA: TGTGCCAGCAGCCTCGGGACAGGGAGGATCGAGACCCAGTACTTC.

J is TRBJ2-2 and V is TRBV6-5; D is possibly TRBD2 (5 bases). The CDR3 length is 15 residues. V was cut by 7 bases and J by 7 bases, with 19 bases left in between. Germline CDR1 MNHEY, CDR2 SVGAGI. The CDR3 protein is CASNNADGRGGELFF. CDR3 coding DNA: TGTGCCAGCAACAATGCCGACGGTCGGGGCGGGGAGCTGTTTTTT.